This record covers a single T cell receptor (beta chain). This specimen belongs to a study of blood T cell repertoires in COVID-19. Study details: Both acute and convalescent COVID-19 samples were obtained from the United States, Italy and Spain. PBMCs, B-cell-depleted T cells, or T cells provided the cDNA or gDNA that made up the material.

In the authors' workflow: Researchers report that nucleated cell counts were estimated from reference gene primer amplification. Repertoires were generated with immunoSEQ multiplex PCR, while TCRdb's copy carries only in-frame clones and drops some. Clone size and V and J calls were adopted from that table, with D and trimming inferred from the DNA. The sample lists 110,000 or so clones, roughly 80% occurring once. The receptor was isolated from a woman between 40 and 55 years old with acute or convalescent COVID-19. The specimen sequenced was peripheral blood.

The CDR3 coding sequence is TGTGCCAGCAGCAAAGAACGCGGAGGGAGGAACACTGAAGCTTTCTTT. This gives the protein CASSKERGGRNTEAFF. V and J are TRBV21-1 and TRBJ1-1. TRBV21-1 is termed a pseudogene. The CDR3 covers 16 residues.